This T cell receptor beta chain was identified in a study of CD8+ T cells in alopecia areata. On the study more broadly: At a dose of 5 to 10 mg twice daily, oral tofacitinib was given to treated patients.

There are a few counts of this clone. Extraction of RNA preceded its reverse transcription into cDNA, which served as the sequencing template. Generated by immunoSEQ multiplex PCR, the TCRdb table keeps only in-frame clones and is missing some. The sample holds 140,000 to 150,000 clones, 50% to 65% seen once. Treatment meaning: oral pan-JAK inhibitor, 5-10 mg twice daily. Germline V gene data show CDR1 as SNHLY and CDR2 as FYNNEI. Trimming took 4 bases from V and 5 from J, leaving 5 bases between them. CDR3 length: 12 residues. This rearrangement joins TRBV2 to TRBJ2-2, with D perhaps matching TRBD1 (5 bases). This specimen consisted of CD8+ T cells sorted from blood, obtained at week 4, from a patient treated with tofacitinib. The TCR was taken from a human donor with alopecia areata. DNA for the CDR3: TGTGCCAGCAGTGCAGGGACCGGGGAGCTGTTTTTT. Translating it yields CASSAGTGELFF.